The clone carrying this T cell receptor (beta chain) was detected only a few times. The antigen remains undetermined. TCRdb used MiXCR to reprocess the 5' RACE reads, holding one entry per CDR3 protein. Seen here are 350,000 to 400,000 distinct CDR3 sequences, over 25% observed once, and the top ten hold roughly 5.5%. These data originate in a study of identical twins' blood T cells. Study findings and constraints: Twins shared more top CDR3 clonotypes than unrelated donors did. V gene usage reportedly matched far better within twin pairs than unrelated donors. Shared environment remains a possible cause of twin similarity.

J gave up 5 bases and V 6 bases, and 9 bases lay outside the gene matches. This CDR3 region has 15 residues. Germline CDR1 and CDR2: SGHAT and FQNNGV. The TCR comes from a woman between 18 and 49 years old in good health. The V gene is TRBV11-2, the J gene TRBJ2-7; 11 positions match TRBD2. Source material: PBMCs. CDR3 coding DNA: TGTGCCAGCAGTTTTAGCGGGAGGGCCCCCGACGAGCAGTACTTC. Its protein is CASSFSGRAPDEQYF.